This is a list of T cell receptor beta chains from one sample in a study of Ad26.COV2.S vaccination and SARS-CoV-2 variants. Profiling relied on immunoSEQ multiplex PCR, and the TCRdb table lists in-frame clones only, not all of them. The top ten clones hold about 11% of a sample with about 350,000 clones, about 86% of them seen once. Sequenced material: peripheral blood, taken in a trial of Ad26.COV2.S vaccine versus placebo. These receptor sequences come from a person between 18 and 60 years old who received the Ad26.COV2.S COVID-19 vaccine or a placebo. The CDR3 runs from the conserved cysteine through the conserved F or W. D genes are given only for firm matches. Clone size is shown for a subset of rows, as once, few, many or a class of expanded clone.

>15|TRBV7-9|NA|TRBJ2-7|few
CASSLAAGASSEQYF
TGTGCCAGCAGCTTAGCGGCGGGCGCCTCGAGCGAGCAGTACTTC
>16|TRBV27|NA|TRBJ1-2|once
CASSLTGTMANYGYTF
TGTGCCAGCAGTTTAACAGGGACGATGGCTAACTATGGCTACACCTTC
>16|TRBV14|NA|TRBJ2-1|once
CASSQGKTKPYNEQFF
TGTGCCAGCAGCCAAGGTAAGACTAAACCCTACAATGAGCAGTTCTTC
>15|TRBV7-9|NA|TRBJ2-1|once
CASSEGSASYNEQFF
TGTGCCAGCAGCGAGGGGTCTGCGTCCTACAATGAGCAGTTCTTC
>13|TRBV2|TRBD1|TRBJ2-5|NA
CASVWGTGEYQYF
TGTGCCAGTGTTTGGGGGACAGGGGAGTACCAGTACTTC
>11|TRBV28|NA|TRBJ1-1|NA
CASRGNTEAFF
TGTGCCAGCAGAGGAAACACTGAAGCTTTCTTT
>16|TRBV7-3|NA|TRBJ1-3|NA
CASSLRPAGSGNTIYF
TGTGCCAGCAGCTTAAGGCCCGCCGGGTCTGGAAACACCATATATTTT
>17|TRBV19|NA|TRBJ2-3|NA
CASSIYTGATRTDTQYF
TGTGCCAGTAGCATATACACTGGGGCTACAAGAACAGATACGCAGTATTTT
>15|TRBV7-9|NA|TRBJ2-1|NA
CASSLAERGRPQGFF
TGTGCCAGCAGCCTAGCCGAAAGGGGCCGCCCCCAGGGGTTCTTC
>16|TRBV5-6|NA|TRBJ2-4|once
CASSLAVGRVKNIQYF
TGTGCCAGCAGCTTGGCGGTAGGAAGGGTCAAAAACATTCAGTACTTC